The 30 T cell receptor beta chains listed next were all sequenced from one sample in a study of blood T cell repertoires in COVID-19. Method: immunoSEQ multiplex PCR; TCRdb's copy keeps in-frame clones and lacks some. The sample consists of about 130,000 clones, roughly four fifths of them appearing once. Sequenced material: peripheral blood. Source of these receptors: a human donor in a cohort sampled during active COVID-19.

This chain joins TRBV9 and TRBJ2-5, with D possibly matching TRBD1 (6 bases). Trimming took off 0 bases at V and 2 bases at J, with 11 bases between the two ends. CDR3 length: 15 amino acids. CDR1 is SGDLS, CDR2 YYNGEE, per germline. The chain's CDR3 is CASSVGGHPQETQYF. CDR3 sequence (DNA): TGTGCCAGCAGCGTAGGGGGACACCCGCAAGAGACCCAGTACTTC.

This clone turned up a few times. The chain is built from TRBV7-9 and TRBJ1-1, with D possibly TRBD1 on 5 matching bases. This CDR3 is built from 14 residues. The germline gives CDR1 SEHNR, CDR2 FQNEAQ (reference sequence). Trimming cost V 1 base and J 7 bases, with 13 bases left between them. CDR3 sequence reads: CASSLEGTGGEAFF. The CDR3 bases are TGTGCCAGCAGCTTAGAGGGGACCGGGGGTGAAGCTTTCTTT.

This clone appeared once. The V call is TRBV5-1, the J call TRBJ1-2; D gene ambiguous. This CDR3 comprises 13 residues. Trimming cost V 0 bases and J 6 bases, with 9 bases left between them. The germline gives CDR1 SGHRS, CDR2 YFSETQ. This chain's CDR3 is CASSLVGGDGYTF. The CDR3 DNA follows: TGCGCCAGCAGCTTGGTAGGAGGAGATGGCTACACCTTC.

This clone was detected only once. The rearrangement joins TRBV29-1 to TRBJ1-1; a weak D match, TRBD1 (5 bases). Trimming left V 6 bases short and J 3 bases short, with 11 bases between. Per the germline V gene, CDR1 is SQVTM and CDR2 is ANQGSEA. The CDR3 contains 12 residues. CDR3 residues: CSVSRGYTEAFF. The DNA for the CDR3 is TGCAGCGTGAGTCGGGGGTACACTGAAGCTTTCTTT. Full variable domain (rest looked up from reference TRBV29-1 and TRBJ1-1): SAVISQKPSRDICQRGTSLTIQCQVDSQVTMMFWYRQQPGQSLTLIATANQGSEATYESGFVIDKFPISRPNLTFSTLTVSNMSPEDSSIYLCSVSRGYTEAFFGQGTRLTVV.

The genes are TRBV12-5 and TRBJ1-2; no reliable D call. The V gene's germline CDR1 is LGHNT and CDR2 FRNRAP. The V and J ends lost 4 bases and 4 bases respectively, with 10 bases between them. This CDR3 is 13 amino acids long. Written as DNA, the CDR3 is TGTGCTAGTGGTTCACGACACCTCTATGGCTACACCTTC. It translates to CASGSRHLYGYTF.

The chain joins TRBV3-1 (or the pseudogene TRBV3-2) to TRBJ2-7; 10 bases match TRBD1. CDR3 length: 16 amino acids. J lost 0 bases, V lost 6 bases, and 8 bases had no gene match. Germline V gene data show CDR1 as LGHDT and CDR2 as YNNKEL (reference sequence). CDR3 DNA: TGTGCCAGCAGTTTCGGACAGGGGGGAATCTCCTACGAGCAGTACTTC. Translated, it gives CASSFGQGGISYEQYF.

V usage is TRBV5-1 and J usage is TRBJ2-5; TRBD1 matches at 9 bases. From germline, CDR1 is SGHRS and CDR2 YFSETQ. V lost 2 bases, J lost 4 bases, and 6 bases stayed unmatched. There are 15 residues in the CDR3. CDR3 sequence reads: CASSLGQGLGETQYF. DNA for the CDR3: TGCGCCAGCAGCTTAGGACAGGGGTTGGGAGAGACCCAGTACTTC.

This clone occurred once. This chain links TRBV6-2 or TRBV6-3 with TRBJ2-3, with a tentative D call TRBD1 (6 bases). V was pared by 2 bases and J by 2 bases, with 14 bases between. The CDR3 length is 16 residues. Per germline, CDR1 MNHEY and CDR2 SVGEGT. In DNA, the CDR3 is TGTGCCAGCAGTTACCCGACAGGTCCAAACACAGATACGCAGTATTTT. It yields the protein CASSYPTGPNTDTQYF.

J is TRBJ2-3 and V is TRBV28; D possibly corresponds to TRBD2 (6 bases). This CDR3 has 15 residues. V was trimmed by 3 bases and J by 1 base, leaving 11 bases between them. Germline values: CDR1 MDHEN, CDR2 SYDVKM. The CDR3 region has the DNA TGTGCCAGCAGTTTCCCGGGGGAAGGCACAGATACGCAGTATTTT. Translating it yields CASSFPGEGTDTQYF.

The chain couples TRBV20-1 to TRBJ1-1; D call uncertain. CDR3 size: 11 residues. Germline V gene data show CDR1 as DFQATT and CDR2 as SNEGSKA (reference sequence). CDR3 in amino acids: CRASSGAEAFF. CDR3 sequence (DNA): TGCAGAGCGTCGAGCGGAGCTGAAGCTTTCTTT.

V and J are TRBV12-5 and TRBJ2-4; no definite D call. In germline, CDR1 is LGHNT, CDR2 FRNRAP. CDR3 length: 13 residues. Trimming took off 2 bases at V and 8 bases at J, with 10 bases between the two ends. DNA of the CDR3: TGTGCTAGTGGTTTGAGCGCTACCGACATTCAGTACTTC. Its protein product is CASGLSATDIQYF.

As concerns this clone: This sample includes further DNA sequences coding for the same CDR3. CDR3 residues: CASSLQGNSNQPQHF. The CDR3 coding sequence is TGTGCCAGCAGCTTACAGGGGAATAGCAATCAGCCCCAGCATTTT. The chain links TRBV6-5 to TRBJ1-5; 7 bases are a match to TRBD1. Germline V gives CDR1 MNHEY, CDR2 SVGAGI. Trimming removed 6 bases from V and 0 bases from J; junction bases left unmatched: 5. The CDR3 is 15 amino acids.

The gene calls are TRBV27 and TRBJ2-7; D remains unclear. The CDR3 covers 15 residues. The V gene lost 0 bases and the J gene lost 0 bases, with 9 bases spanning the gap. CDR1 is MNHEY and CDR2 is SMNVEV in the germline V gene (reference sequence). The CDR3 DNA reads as TGTGCCAGCAGTTTATCACTATTCGGCTCCTACGAGCAGTACTTC. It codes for CASSLSLFGSYEQYF.

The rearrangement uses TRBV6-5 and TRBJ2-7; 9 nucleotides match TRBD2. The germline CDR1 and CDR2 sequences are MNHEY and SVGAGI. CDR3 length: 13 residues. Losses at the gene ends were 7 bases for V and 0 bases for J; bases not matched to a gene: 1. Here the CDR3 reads CASTTSGSYEQYF. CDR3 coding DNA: TGTGCCAGCACGACTAGCGGCTCCTACGAGCAGTACTTC.

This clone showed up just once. The CDR3 DNA follows: TGTGCCTGGAGTGTGAGAGGGAATCAGGTCGGCAATCAGCCCCAGCATTTT. It is translated as CAWSVRGNQVGNQPQHF. V is TRBV30 and J is TRBJ1-5; D is unclear. V lost 0 bases, J lost 2 bases, and 17 bases lay in between. This CDR3 has 17 residues. Germline V gives CDR1 GTSNPN, CDR2 SVGIG (reference sequence).

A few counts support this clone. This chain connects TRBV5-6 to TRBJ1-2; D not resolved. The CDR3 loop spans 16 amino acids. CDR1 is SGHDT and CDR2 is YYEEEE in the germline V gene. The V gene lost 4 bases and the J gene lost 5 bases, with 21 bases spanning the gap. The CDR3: CASSGGVSLTSYGYTF. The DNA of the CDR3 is TGTGCCAGCAGCGGCGGGGTCTCTTTAACCAGTTATGGCTACACCTTC.

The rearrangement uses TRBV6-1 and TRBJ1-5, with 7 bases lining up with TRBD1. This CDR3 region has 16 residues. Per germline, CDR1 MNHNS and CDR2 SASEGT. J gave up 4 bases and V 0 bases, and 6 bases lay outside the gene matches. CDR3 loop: CASSEAWDSWNQPQHF. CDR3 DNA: TGTGCCAGCAGTGAAGCTTGGGACAGTTGGAATCAGCCCCAGCATTTT.

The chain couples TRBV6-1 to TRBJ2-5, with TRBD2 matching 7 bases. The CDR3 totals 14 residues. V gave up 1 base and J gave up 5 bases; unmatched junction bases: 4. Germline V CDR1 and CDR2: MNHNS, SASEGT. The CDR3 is CASSEGGLGETQYF. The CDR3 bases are TGTGCCAGCAGTGAAGGTGGACTAGGTGAGACCCAGTACTTC.

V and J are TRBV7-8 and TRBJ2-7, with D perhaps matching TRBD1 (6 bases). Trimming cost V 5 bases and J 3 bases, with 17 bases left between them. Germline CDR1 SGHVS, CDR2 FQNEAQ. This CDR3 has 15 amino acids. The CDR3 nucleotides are TGTGCCAGCAGCCCCCGGTCAGGGGAAGTCTACGAGCAGTACTTC. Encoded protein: CASSPRSGEVYEQYF.

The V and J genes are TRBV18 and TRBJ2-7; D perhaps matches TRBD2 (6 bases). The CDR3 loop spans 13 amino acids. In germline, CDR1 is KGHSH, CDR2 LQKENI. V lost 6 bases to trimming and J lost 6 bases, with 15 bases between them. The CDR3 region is CASSPGLMVEQYF. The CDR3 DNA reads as TGTGCCAGCTCGCCGGGACTCATGGTCGAGCAGTACTTC. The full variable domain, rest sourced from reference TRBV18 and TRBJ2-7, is NAGVMQNPRHLVRRRGQEARLRCSPMKGHSHVYWYRQLPEEGLKFMVYLQKENIIDESGMPKERFSAEFPKEGPSILRIQQVVRGDSAAYFCASSPGLMVEQYFGPGTRLTVT.

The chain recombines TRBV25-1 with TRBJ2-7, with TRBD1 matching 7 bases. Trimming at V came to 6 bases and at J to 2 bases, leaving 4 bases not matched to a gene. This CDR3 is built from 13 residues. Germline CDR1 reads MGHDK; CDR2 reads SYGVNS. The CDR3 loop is CASRRQGTYEQYF. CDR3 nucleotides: TGTGCCAGCAGAAGACAGGGAACCTACGAGCAGTACTTC.

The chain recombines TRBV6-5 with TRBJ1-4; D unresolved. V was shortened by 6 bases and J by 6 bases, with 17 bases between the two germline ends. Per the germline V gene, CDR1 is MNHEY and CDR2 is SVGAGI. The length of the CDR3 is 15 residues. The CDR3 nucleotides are TGTGCCAGCAGACAGAATCGGTGGAGGGATGAAAAACTGTTTTTT. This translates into CASRQNRWRDEKLFF.

DNA of the CDR3: TGTGCCTGGAGTGACCCCGGGGTAAAACTGTTTTTT. Amino acid sequence: CAWSDPGVKLFF. The V call is TRBV30, the J call TRBJ1-4; D unclear. The V gene's germline CDR1 is GTSNPN and CDR2 SVGIG (reference sequence). V lost 1 base and J lost 10, with 10 bases in between. The CDR3 contains 12 residues.

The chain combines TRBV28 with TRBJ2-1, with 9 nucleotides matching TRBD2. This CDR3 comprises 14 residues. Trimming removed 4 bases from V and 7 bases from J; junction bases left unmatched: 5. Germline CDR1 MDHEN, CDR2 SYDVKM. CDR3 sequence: CASSYSGGGNEQFF. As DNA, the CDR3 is TGTGCCAGCAGTTATAGCGGGGGTGGGAATGAGCAGTTCTTC.

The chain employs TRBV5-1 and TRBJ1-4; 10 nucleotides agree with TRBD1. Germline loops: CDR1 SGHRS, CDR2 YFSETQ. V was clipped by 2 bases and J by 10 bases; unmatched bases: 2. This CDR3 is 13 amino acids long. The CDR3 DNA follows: TGCGCCAGCAGCTTCGACAGGGGGCCAAAACTGTTTTTT. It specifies CASSFDRGPKLFF.

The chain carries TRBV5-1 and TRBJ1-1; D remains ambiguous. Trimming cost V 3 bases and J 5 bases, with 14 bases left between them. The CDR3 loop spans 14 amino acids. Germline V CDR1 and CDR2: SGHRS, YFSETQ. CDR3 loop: CASSSAGSWTEAFF. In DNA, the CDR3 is TGCGCCAGCAGCTCTGCAGGATCGTGGACTGAAGCTTTCTTT.

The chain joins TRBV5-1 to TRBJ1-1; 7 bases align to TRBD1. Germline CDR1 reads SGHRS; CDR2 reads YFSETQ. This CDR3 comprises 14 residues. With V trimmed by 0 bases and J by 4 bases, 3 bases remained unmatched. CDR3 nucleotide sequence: TGCGCCAGCAGCTTGGAAACAGGGGCCACTGAAGCTTTCTTT. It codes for CASSLETGATEAFF.

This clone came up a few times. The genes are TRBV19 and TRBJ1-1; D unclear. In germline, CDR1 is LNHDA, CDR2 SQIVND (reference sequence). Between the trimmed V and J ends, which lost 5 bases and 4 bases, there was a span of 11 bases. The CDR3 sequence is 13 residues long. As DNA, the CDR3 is TGTGCCAGTAGTTTGACGACTAGCACTGAAGCTTTCTTT. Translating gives CASSLTTSTEAFF.

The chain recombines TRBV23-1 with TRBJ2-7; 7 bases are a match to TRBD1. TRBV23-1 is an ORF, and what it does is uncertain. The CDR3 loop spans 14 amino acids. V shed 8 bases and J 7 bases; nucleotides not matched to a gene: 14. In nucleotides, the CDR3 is TGCGCCAGCGAACCGGGACAGACCTTCGGGGAGCAGTACTTC. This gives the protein CASEPGQTFGEQYF.

The CDR3 sequence is CASRGQGSDNSPLHF. The CDR3 DNA reads as TGTGCCAGCAGGGGACAGGGGTCCGATAATTCACCCCTCCACTTT. The chain combines TRBV27 with TRBJ1-6; 10 nucleotides line up with TRBD1. The junction had 4 bases not matched to a gene; V was cut back by 6 bases and J by 5 bases. The CDR3 runs to 15 residues. CDR1 is MNHEY, CDR2 SMNVEV, per germline (reference sequence).